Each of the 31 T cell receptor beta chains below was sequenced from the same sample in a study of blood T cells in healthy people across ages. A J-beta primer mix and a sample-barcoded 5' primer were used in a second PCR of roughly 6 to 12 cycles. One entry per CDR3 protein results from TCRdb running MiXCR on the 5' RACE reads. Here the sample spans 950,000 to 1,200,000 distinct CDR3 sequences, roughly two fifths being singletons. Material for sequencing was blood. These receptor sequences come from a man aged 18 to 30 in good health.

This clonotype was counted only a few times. CDR3 in amino acids: CASSLVGQGAPDTQYF. For the CDR3, the DNA is TGTGCCAGCAGCTTGGTGGGACAGGGGGCGCCAGATACGCAGTATTTT. This chain links TRBV7-2 with TRBJ2-3, with TRBD1 matching 12 bases. The CDR3 extends over 16 amino acids. CDR1 and CDR2 (germline): SGHTA, FQGNSA. Losses at the gene ends were 3 bases for V and 4 bases for J; bases not matched to a gene: 5.

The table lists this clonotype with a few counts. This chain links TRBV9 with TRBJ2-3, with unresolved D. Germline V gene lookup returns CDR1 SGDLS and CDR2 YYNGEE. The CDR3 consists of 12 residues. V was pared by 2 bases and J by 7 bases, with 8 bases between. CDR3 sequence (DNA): TGTGCCAGCAGCGTCGAAACCAATACGCAGTATTTT. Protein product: CASSVETNTQYF.

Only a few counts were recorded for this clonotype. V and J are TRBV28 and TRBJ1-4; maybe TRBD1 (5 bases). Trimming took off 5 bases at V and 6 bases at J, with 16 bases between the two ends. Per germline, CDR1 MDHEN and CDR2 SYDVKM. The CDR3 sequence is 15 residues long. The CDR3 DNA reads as TGTGCCAGCAGTACCCGGGGCGGGGGGTATGAAAAACTGTTTTTT. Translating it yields CASSTRGGGYEKLFF.

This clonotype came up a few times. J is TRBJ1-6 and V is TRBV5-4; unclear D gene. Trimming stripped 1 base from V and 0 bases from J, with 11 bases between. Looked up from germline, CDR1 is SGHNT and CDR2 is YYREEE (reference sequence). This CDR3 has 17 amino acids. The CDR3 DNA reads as TGTGCCAGCAGCTTGACGGGAATTAGCTCCTATAATTCACCCCTCCACTTT. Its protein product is CASSLTGISSYNSPLHF.

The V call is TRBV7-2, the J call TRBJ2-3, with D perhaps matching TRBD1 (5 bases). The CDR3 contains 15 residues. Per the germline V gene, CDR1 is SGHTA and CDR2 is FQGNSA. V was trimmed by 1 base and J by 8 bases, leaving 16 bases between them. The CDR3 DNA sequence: TGTGCCAGCAGCTTAGTGGCAGGGAAGGGCGCTACGCAGTATTTT. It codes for CASSLVAGKGATQYF.

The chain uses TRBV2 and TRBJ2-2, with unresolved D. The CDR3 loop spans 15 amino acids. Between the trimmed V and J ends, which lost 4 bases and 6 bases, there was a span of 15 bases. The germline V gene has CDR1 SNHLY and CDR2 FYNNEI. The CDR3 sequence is CASSAGLSRSGELFF. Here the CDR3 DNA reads TGTGCCAGCAGTGCCGGCCTTTCGAGATCCGGGGAGCTGTTTTTT.

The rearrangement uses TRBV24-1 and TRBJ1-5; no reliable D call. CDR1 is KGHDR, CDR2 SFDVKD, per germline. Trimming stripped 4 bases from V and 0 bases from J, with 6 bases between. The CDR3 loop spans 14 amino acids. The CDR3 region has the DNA TGTGCCACCAGTGACCGTAATAGCAATCAGCCCCAGCATTTT. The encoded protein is CATSDRNSNQPQHF.

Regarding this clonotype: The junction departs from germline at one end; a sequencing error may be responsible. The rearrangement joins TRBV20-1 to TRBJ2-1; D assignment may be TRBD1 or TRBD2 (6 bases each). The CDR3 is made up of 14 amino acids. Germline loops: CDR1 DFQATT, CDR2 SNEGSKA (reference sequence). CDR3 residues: CNAMSGGKYNEQFF. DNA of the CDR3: TGCAATGCTATGTCCGGGGGCAAGTACAATGAGCAGTTCTTC.

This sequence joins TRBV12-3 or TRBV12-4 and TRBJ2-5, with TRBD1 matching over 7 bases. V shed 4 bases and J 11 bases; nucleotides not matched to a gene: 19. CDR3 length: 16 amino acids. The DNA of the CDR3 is TGTGCCAGCAGTTCCCCGTGGGCAGGGGGTTACAATGAGCAGTACTTC. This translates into CASSSPWAGGYNEQYF.

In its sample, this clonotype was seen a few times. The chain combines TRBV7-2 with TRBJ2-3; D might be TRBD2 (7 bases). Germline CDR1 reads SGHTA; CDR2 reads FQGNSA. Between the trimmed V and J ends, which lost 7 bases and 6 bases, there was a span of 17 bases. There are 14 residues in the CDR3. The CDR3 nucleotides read TGTGCCAGCACCCCGGGGGGCGCACCGGATACGCAGTATTTT. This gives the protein CASTPGGAPDTQYF.

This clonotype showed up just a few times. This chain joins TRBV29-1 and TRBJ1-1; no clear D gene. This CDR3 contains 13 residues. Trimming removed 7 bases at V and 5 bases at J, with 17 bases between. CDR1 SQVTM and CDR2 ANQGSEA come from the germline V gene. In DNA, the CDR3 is TGCAGCGGCAGCGAGGGCGACGGTACTGAAGCTTTCTTT. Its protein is CSGSEGDGTEAFF.

CDR3 residues: CASSITWGNTGELFF. In DNA, the CDR3 is TGTGCCAGCAGTATAACTTGGGGGAACACCGGGGAGCTGTTTTTT. The chain recombines TRBV27 with TRBJ2-2; D is undetermined. CDR3 length: 15 residues. V was trimmed by 5 bases and J by 1 base, leaving 11 bases between them. The germline V gene encodes CDR1 MNHEY and CDR2 SMNVEV (reference sequence).

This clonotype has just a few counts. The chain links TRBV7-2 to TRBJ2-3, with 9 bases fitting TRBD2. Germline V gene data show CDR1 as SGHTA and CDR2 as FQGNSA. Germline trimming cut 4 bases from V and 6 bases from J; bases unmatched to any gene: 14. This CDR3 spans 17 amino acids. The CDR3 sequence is CASSYVASGGMGDTQYF. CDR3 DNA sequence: TGTGCCAGCAGCTACGTTGCAAGCGGGGGGATGGGGGATACGCAGTATTTT.

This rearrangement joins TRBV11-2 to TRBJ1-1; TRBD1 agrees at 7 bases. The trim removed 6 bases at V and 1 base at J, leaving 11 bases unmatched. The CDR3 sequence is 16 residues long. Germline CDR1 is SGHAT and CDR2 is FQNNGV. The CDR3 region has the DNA TGTGCCAGCAGACCTTCTACAGGGGTAGGGAACACTGAAGCTTTCTTT. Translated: CASRPSTGVGNTEAFF.

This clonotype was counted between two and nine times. CDR3 residues: CASGGSWNTEAFF. The CDR3, as DNA: TGTGCCTCAGGGGGGAGTTGGAACACTGAAGCTTTCTTT. J is TRBJ1-1 and V is TRBV6-5; TRBD1 agrees at 7 bases. V dropped 11 bases and J dropped 1; count of bases not matched to a gene: 7. Germline CDR1 MNHEY, CDR2 SVGAGI. The CDR3 loop spans 13 amino acids.

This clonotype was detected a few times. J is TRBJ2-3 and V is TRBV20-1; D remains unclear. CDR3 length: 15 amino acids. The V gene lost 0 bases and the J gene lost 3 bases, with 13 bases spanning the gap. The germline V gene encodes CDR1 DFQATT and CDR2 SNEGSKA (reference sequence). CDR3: CSARDPSGWTDTQYF. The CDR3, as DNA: TGCAGTGCTAGAGATCCGAGTGGGTGGACAGATACGCAGTATTTT.

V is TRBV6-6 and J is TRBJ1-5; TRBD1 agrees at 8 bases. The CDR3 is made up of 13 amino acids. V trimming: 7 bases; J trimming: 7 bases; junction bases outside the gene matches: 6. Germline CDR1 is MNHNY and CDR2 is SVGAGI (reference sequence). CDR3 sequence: CASTVHRGQPQHF. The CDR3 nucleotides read TGTGCCAGCACCGTTCACAGGGGGCAGCCCCAGCATTTT.

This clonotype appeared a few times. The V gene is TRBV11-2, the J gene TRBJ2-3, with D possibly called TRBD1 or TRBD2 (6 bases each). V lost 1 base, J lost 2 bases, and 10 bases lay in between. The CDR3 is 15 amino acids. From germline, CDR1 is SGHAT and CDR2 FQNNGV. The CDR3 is CASSLVGGPTDTQYF. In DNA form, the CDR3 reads TGTGCCAGCAGCTTAGTTGGGGGGCCCACAGATACGCAGTATTTT.

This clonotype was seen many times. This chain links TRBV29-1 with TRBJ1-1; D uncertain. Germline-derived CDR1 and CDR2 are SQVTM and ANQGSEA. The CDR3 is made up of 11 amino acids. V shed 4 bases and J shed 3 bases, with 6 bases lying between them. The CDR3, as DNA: TGCAGCGTTGGAGGTTACACTGAAGCTTTCTTT. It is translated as CSVGGYTEAFF.

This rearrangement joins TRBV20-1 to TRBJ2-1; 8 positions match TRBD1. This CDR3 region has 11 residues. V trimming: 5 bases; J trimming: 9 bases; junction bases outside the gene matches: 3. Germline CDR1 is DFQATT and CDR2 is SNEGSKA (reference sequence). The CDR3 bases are TGCAGTGCTGACAGGGGAGGTGAGCAGTTCTTC. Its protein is CSADRGGEQFF.

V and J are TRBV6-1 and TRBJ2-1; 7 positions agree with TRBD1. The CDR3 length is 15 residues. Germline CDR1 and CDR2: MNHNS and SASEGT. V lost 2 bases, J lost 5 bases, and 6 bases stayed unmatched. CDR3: CASSERAGGNNEQFF. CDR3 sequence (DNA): TGTGCCAGCAGTGAACGGGCAGGGGGAAACAATGAGCAGTTCTTC.

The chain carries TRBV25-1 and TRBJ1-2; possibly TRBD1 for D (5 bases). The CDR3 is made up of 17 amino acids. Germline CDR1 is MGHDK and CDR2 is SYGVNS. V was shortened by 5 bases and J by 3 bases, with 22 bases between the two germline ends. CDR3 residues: CASSPKGGGPEDYGYTF. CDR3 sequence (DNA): TGTGCCAGCAGTCCCAAGGGCGGGGGACCAGAGGACTATGGCTACACCTTC.

For the CDR3, the DNA is TGTGCCAGCAGCTTATGGACAGCCCTAAGGAGCGGGGCTTTTGGAGATACGCAGTATTTT. Protein product: CASSLWTALRSGAFGDTQYF. The rearrangement joins TRBV7-2 to TRBJ2-3; possible D gene TRBD2, 7 bases. V was shortened by 2 bases and J by 5 bases, with 29 bases between the two germline ends. Germline V CDR1 and CDR2: SGHTA, FQGNSA. The CDR3 runs 20 residues.

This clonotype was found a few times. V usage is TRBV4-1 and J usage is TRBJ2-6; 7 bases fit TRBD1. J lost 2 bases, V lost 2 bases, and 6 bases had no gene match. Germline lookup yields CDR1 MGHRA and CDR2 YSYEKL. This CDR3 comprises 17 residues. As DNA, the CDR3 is TGCGCCAGCAGCCAACGGGACAGTCTCGCTGGGGCCAACGTCCTGACTTTC. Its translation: CASSQRDSLAGANVLTF.

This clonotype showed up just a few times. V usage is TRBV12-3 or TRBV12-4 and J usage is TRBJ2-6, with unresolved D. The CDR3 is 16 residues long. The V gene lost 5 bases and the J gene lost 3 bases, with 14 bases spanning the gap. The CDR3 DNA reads TGTGCCAGCAGTAGGTATGGGGAAATTGGGGCCAACGTCCTGACTTTC. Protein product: CASSRYGEIGANVLTF.

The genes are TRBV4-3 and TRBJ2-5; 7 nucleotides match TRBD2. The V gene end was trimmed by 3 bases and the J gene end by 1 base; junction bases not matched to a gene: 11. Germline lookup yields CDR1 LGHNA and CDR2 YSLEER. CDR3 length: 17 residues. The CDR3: CASSHPNRGVVQETQYF. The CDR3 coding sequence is TGCGCCAGCAGCCACCCCAACCGGGGGGTCGTCCAAGAGACCCAGTACTTC.

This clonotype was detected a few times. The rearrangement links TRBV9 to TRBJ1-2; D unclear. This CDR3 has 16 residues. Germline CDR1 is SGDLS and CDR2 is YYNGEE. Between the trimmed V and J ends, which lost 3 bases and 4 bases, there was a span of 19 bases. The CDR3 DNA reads TGTGCCAGCAGCGCAAGTCCGGCCTTAGCTACCTATGGCTACACCTTC. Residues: CASSASPALATYGYTF.

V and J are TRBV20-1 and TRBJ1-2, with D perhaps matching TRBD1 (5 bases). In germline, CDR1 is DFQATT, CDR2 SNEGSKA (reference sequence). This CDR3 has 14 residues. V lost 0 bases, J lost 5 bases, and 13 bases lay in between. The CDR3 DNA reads TGCAGTGCTAGAGAGCGAGGGGCATGGTATGGCTACACCTTC. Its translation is CSARERGAWYGYTF.

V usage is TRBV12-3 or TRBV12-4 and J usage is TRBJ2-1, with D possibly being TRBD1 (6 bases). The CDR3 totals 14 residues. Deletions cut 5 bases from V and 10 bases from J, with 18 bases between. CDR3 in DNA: TGTGCCAGCAGTCGGGACACGAGATCAAACGAGCAGTTCTTC. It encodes CASSRDTRSNEQFF.

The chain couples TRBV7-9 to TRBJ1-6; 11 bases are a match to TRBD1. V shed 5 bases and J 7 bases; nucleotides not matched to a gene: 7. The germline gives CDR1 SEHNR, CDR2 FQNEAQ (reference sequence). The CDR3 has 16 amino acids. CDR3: CASSPIGTGGNSPLHF. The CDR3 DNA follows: TGTGCCAGCAGCCCAATCGGGACAGGGGGAAATTCACCCCTCCACTTT.

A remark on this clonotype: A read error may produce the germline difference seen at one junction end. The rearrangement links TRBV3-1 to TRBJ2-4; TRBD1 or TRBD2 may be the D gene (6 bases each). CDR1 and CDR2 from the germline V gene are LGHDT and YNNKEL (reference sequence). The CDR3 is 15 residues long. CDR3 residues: CASSQPDRTGDIEYF. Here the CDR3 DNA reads TGTGCCAGCAGCCAACCGGACAGAACGGGGGACATTGAGTACTTC.